Below are 30 T cell receptor beta chains sequenced from a single sample in a study of T cell repertoires in cytomegalovirus infection. TCRdb re-analysed the reads in MiXCR, keeping a single row per CDR3 protein. This sample has about 740,000 distinct CDR3 sequences, with 35% found just once. The sequenced material came from PBMCs. The origin of the receptors is a human donor in good health (CMV status not recorded). Some clones in this sample may be carry-over from other donors' samples.

This clonotype was counted only a few times. The chain links TRBV6-1 to TRBJ1-1; TRBD1 matches at 7 bases. The CDR3 length is 14 residues. CDR1 and CDR2 (germline): MNHNS, SASEGT. Trimming removed 0 bases from V and 7 bases from J; junction bases left unmatched: 5. The DNA for the CDR3 is TGTGCCAGCAGTGAAGCTTTGGGACAGAGTGAAGCTTTCTTT. This sequence encodes CASSEALGQSEAFF.

V is TRBV9 and J is TRBJ2-1; 13 nucleotides align to TRBD2. The CDR3 extends over 19 amino acids. Per the germline V gene, CDR1 is SGDLS and CDR2 is YYNGEE. Losses at the gene ends were 4 bases for V and 1 base for J; bases not matched to a gene: 11. Here the CDR3 DNA reads TGTGCCAGCAGCCTCGGGACTAGCGGGACCTTTAGGTCCTACAATGAGCAGTTCTTC. Translating gives CASSLGTSGTFRSYNEQFF.

The CDR3 DNA follows: TGTGCCAGCAGCAACTATCGGGCCGCTGCTAGCAATCAGCCCCAGCATTTT. This translates into CASSNYRAAASNQPQHF. V usage is TRBV6-6 and J usage is TRBJ1-5, with no clear D. CDR1 MNHNY and CDR2 SVGAGI come from the germline V gene (reference sequence). V was shortened by 6 bases and J by 0 bases, with 18 bases between the two germline ends. The CDR3 is 17 amino acids.

The V and J genes are TRBV28 and TRBJ2-5; TRBD1 is a possible D gene (5 bases). Germline V gene lookup returns CDR1 MDHEN and CDR2 SYDVKM. Trimming took off 2 bases at V and 4 bases at J, with 11 bases between the two ends. The CDR3 has 14 residues. The CDR3 loop reads CASSLPGKGETQYF. The CDR3, as DNA: TGTGCCAGCAGTTTACCAGGGAAGGGAGAGACCCAGTACTTC.

This clonotype was observed a few times. The J gene is TRBJ2-1, the V gene TRBV19; a possible D gene is TRBD2 (6 bases). CDR1 is LNHDA and CDR2 is SQIVND in the germline V gene (reference sequence). Trimming took 3 bases from V and 13 from J, leaving 16 bases between them. This CDR3 has 13 amino acids. CDR3 nucleotide sequence: TGTGCCAGTAGTATTGGGTCCCGGGACTCACAGTTCTTC. Protein product: CASSIGSRDSQFF.

The V call is TRBV6-5, the J call TRBJ1-1; D is perhaps TRBD1 (6 bases). Per the germline V gene, CDR1 is MNHEY and CDR2 is SVGAGI. V lost 1 base to trimming and J lost 4 bases, with 13 bases between them. The CDR3 runs to 15 residues. CDR3 DNA: TGTGCCAGCAGTTACTATCCGGGGGCAGGCACTGAAGCTTTCTTT. This encodes CASSYYPGAGTEAFF.

This chain uses TRBV10-3 with TRBJ1-1; 7 nucleotides agree with TRBD1. Looked up from germline, CDR1 is ENHRY and CDR2 is SYGVKD. There are 17 residues in the CDR3. Germline trimming cut 0 bases from V and 1 base from J; bases unmatched to any gene: 8. The CDR3 here is CAISESGGGKGNTEAFF. The CDR3 bases are TGTGCCATCAGTGAGTCTGGAGGGGGCAAGGGGAACACTGAAGCTTTCTTT.

This rearrangement joins TRBV12-3 or TRBV12-4 to TRBJ2-1; TRBD1 matches 12 bases. CDR3 size: 21 residues. The V gene end was trimmed by 7 bases and the J gene end by 4 bases; junction bases not matched to a gene: 23. CDR3 in DNA: TGTGCCAGCACCACTTTAGCGGGCCCCGGGACAGGGGGCTCCCTATACAATGAGCAGTTCTTC. This sequence encodes CASTTLAGPGTGGSLYNEQFF.

This clonotype was observed a few times. The chain carries TRBV27 and TRBJ2-4; TRBD1 matches 9 bases. This CDR3 contains 16 residues. V lost 5 bases and J lost 9; bases outside the gene matches: 14. Germline CDR1 reads MNHEY; CDR2 reads SMNVEV (reference sequence). CDR3 nucleotide sequence: TGTGCCAGCAGTCCACAGGGGGCGGCCGGGTGGGGCATTCAGTACTTC. Protein: CASSPQGAAGWGIQYF.

Regarding this clonotype: The junction differs from germline at one of its ends, possibly a read error. This chain links TRBV11-2 with TRBJ2-7; TRBD1 matches at 9 bases. Germline CDR1 and CDR2: SGHAT and FQNNGV. The length of the CDR3 is 15 residues. This chain's CDR3 is CARSLSQGAGYEQYF. The DNA of the CDR3 is TGTGCCCGCAGCTTGTCACAGGGGGCTGGCTACGAGCAGTACTTC.

This clonotype occurred a few times. This chain joins TRBV5-6 and TRBJ1-2, with D unclear. V dropped 2 bases and J dropped 7 bases, with 9 bases sitting between them. The CDR3 is made up of 12 amino acids. The germline gives CDR1 SGHDT, CDR2 YYEEEE. CDR3 protein: CASSFSSGGYTF. CDR3 coding DNA: TGTGCCAGCAGCTTTTCGAGTGGTGGCTACACCTTC.

The chain uses TRBV4-3 and TRBJ2-3; D gene ambiguous. Germline V CDR1 and CDR2: LGHNA, YSLEER. The V end lost 1 base, the J end lost 0 bases, and 14 bases lay between the germline ends. This CDR3 is 17 amino acids long. CDR3 DNA: TGCGCCAGCAGCCAAGTTGGCGGTAGTACTAGCACAGATACGCAGTATTTT. Translating it yields CASSQVGGSTSTDTQYF.

The J gene is TRBJ1-1, the V gene TRBV7-2, with TRBD1 as a possible D gene (5 bases). Trimming left V 2 bases short and J 4 bases short, with 11 bases between. CDR1 SGHTA and CDR2 FQGNSA come from the germline V gene. The CDR3 sequence is 14 residues long. The CDR3 region is CASSLRYGGTEAFF. CDR3 nucleotide sequence: TGTGCCAGCAGCTTAAGGTACGGGGGCACTGAAGCTTTCTTT. The variable domain in full, completed from reference TRBV7-2 and TRBJ1-1, reads GAGVSQSPSNKVTEKGKDVELRCDPISGHTALYWYRQSLGQGLEFLIYFQGNSAPDKSGLPSDRFSAERTGGSVSTLTIQRTQQEDSAVYLCASSLRYGGTEAFFGQGTRLTVV.

Comments on this clonotype: A much more abundant neighbour one base away suggests this may be a read error. The rearrangement uses TRBV7-1 and TRBJ1-5; D call uncertain. TRBV7-1 counts as an open reading frame of uncertain function. The V end was cut by 8 bases, the J end by 5 bases, with 10 bases between. This CDR3 has 12 amino acids. Here the CDR3 reads CASGSYDQPQHF. CDR3 nucleotide sequence: TGTGCCAGCGGGTCATATGATCAGCCCCAGCATTTT.

This clonotype occurred many times. The gene calls are TRBV11-3 and TRBJ2-1, with TRBD2 identical over 11 bases. Per germline, CDR1 SGHNT and CDR2 YENEEA. The CDR3 length is 15 residues. The V segment lost 5 bases and the J segment 3 bases; nucleotides outside the gene matches: 3. The CDR3 region has the DNA TGTGCCAGCAGCCGGGGACTAGCGGACTACAATGAGCAGTTCTTC. Protein product: CASSRGLADYNEQFF.

The V call is TRBV28, the J call TRBJ2-3; tentative D call: TRBD1 (6 bases). This CDR3 region has 15 residues. CDR1 and CDR2 (germline): MDHEN, SYDVKM. The V end lost 5 bases, the J end lost 2 bases, and 14 bases lay between the germline ends. This CDR3 is CASSKDSRPTDTQYF. CDR3 nucleotides: TGTGCCAGCAGTAAGGACAGCCGGCCCACAGATACGCAGTATTTT.

This clonotype came up a few times. The chain joins TRBV7-9 to TRBJ2-3; 8 nucleotides align to TRBD2. Germline V CDR1 and CDR2: SEHNR, FQNEAQ (reference sequence). V lost 3 bases, J lost 1 base, and 3 bases stayed unmatched. CDR3 length equals 15 residues. CDR3 sequence: CASSFATSGTDTQYF. In nucleotides, the CDR3 is TGTGCCAGCAGCTTCGCGACTAGCGGCACAGATACGCAGTATTTT.

In regard to this clonotype: The junction and the germline gene differ at one end; a read error may be behind it. The V gene is TRBV29-1, the J gene TRBJ2-7; D not resolved. The CDR3 is 13 amino acids. The germline gives CDR1 SQVTM, CDR2 ANQGSEA. CDR3 in amino acids: CSVEDKSSYEQYF. The DNA for the CDR3 is TGCAGCGTGGAAGACAAAAGCTCCTACGAGCAGTACTTC.

The chain joins TRBV6-4 to TRBJ1-5; D is perhaps TRBD1 (6 bases). The CDR3 contains 13 residues. V was clipped by 4 bases and J by 5 bases, with 9 bases between them. Germline lookup yields CDR1 MRHNA and CDR2 SNTAGT. The CDR3 DNA follows: TGTGCCAGCAGTGGGGGGGCCGATCAGCCCCAGCATTTT. It yields the protein CASSGGADQPQHF.

The rearrangement uses TRBV24-1 and TRBJ2-1, with a weak D call TRBD2 (6 bases). This CDR3 has 13 amino acids. The germline V gene encodes CDR1 KGHDR and CDR2 SFDVKD. The germline V and J ends were trimmed by 9 bases and 6 bases, with 14 bases remaining between them. The CDR3 spells CATQVGGSNEQFF. In DNA, the CDR3 is TGTGCCACCCAGGTTGGAGGGAGCAATGAGCAGTTCTTC.

This clonotype showed up just a few times. The chain joins TRBV7-2 to TRBJ2-1; the D gene is possibly TRBD2 (5 bases). The CDR3 sequence is 14 residues long. Germline V CDR1 and CDR2: SGHTA, FQGNSA. The germline V and J ends were trimmed by 5 bases and 3 bases, with 11 bases remaining between them. The CDR3 DNA is TGTGCCAGCAGCCTCGGGATTCTCTACAATGAGCAGTTCTTC. Encoded protein: CASSLGILYNEQFF.

This clonotype has only one observation. Because it lacks the conserved phenylalanine or tryptophan at the end, this CDR3 is likely a read error. The chain couples TRBV7-2 to TRBJ2-7; TRBD1 matches 10 bases. Per germline, CDR1 SGHTA and CDR2 FQGNSA. CDR3 length equals 15 residues. Losses at the gene ends were 8 bases for V and 8 bases for J; bases not matched to a gene: 15. CDR3 in DNA: TGTGCCAGCTCTGCCCGGGGGACAGGGGTCTCCCAGCAGTACTTA. Its protein is CASSARGTGVSQQYL.

The rearrangement uses TRBV27 and TRBJ1-2, with D perhaps TRBD1 (6 bases). CDR3 length: 13 amino acids. The V and J ends lost 4 bases and 8 bases respectively, with 14 bases between them. Germline V gene sequence: CDR1 MNHEY, CDR2 SMNVEV (reference sequence). The CDR3 loop is CASSWGPGEGYTF. The CDR3 DNA sequence: TGTGCCAGCAGTTGGGGGCCCGGGGAAGGCTACACCTTC.

This clonotype was counted only a few times. V usage is TRBV28 and J usage is TRBJ2-5, with D perhaps TRBD2 (6 bases). The CDR3 spans 13 residues. V lost 2 bases and J lost 5, with 9 bases in between. Germline loops: CDR1 MDHEN, CDR2 SYDVKM. Here the CDR3 reads CASSLRGMETQYF. The CDR3 coding sequence is TGTGCCAGCAGTTTACGGGGGATGGAGACCCAGTACTTC.

V and J are TRBV7-3 and TRBJ2-3, with D possibly matching TRBD2 (7 bases). The CDR3 contains 15 residues. Germline V gives CDR1 SGHTA, CDR2 FQGTGA. Trimming pared 5 bases from V and 3 bases from J, leaving 15 bases between. For the CDR3, the DNA is TGTGCCAGCAGCCAAAGGGGGGGCGGGACAGATACGCAGTATTTT. Protein sequence: CASSQRGGGTDTQYF.

The chain uses TRBV19 and TRBJ2-2; TRBD1 matches at 7 bases. Losses at the gene ends were 10 bases for V and 6 bases for J; bases not matched to a gene: 11. The CDR3 runs 14 residues. The germline V gene has CDR1 LNHDA and CDR2 SQIVND (reference sequence). The CDR3 is CATFQTGFPGELFF. The CDR3 coding sequence is TGTGCCACCTTTCAGACAGGGTTCCCCGGGGAGCTGTTTTTT.

This clonotype came up many times. The rearrangement uses TRBV7-8 and TRBJ2-7; TRBD2 is a possible D gene (5 bases). The CDR3 is made up of 14 amino acids. Deletions cut 5 bases from V and 5 bases from J, with 16 bases between. Germline CDR1 and CDR2: SGHVS and FQNEAQ. In DNA, the CDR3 is TGTGCCAGCAGCCCCTTGACGGGGTCAAACGAGCAGTACTTC. This codes for CASSPLTGSNEQYF.

In the case of this clonotype: Since no conserved phenylalanine or tryptophan closes the CDR3, a read error is the likely cause. The J gene is TRBJ2-6, the V gene TRBV2; D gene uncertain. Per the germline V gene, CDR1 is SNHLY and CDR2 is FYNNEI. This CDR3 is 15 amino acids long. The V end lost 3 bases, the J end lost 1 base, and 7 bases lay between the germline ends. CDR3 coding DNA: TGTGCCAGCAGTGATAAGCTATCTGGGGCCAACGTCCTGACTTTA. Protein sequence: CASSDKLSGANVLTL.

Concerning this clonotype: A junction end diverges from the germline sequence, so it may reflect a read error. This chain connects TRBV7-9 to TRBJ2-3; D is uncertain. The germline V gene encodes CDR1 SEHNR and CDR2 FQNEAQ (reference sequence). This CDR3 is 11 amino acids long. Here the CDR3 DNA reads TGTGCCAGCAGCTCCACCGATAAGCAGTATTTT. Translated, it gives CASSSTDKQYF.

The chain is built from TRBV24-1 and TRBJ2-2; 7 bases fit TRBD2. Germline CDR1 is KGHDR and CDR2 is SFDVKD. This CDR3 has 13 residues. The J segment lost 6 bases and the V segment lost 5 bases, leaving 2 bases of the junction unmatched. The CDR3 spells CATSGRESGELFF. In DNA form, the CDR3 reads TGTGCCACCAGTGGGCGGGAGTCCGGGGAGCTGTTTTTT.